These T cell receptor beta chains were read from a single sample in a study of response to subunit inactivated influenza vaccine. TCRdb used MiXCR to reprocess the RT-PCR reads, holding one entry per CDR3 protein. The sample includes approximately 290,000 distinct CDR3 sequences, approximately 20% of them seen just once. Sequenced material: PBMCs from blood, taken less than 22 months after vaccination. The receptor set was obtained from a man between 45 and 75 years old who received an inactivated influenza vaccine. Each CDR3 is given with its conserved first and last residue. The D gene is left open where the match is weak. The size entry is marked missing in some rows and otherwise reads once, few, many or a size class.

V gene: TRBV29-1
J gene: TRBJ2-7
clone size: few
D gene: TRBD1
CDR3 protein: CSVAGQGTYEQYF
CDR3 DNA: TGCAGCGTTGCGGGACAGGGGACCTACGAGCAGTACTTC

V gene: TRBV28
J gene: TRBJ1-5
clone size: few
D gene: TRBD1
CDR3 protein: CASSAVPGTGHQPQHF
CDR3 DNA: TGTGCCAGCAGTGCCGTCCCGGGGACAGGTCATCAGCCCCAGCATTTT

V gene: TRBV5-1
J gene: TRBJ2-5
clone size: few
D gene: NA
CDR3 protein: CASSLMDDKETQYF
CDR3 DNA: TGCGCCAGCAGCTTAATGGACGACAAAGAGACCCAGTACTTC

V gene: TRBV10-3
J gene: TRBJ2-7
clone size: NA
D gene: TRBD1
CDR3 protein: CAISGPGTGPAYEQYF
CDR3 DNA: TGTGCCATCAGTGGCCCCGGGACAGGGCCCGCCTACGAGCAGTACTTC

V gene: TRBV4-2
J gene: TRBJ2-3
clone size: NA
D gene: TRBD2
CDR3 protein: CASSQDFASGRARDTQYF
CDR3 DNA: TGTGCCAGCAGCCAAGATTTTGCTAGCGGGAGGGCCAGGGATACGCAGTATTTT

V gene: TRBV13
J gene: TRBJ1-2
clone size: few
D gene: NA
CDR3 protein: CASSNRQAGYGYTF
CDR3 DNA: TGTGCCAGCAGCAACCGACAGGCGGGCTATGGCTACACCTTC

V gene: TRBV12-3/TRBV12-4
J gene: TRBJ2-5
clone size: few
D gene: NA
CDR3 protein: CASSFGGRAPAF
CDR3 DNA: TGTGCCAGCAGTTTTGGTGGGCGTGCTCCGGCCTTC

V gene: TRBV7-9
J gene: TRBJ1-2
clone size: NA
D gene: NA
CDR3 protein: CASSLGDYYGYTF
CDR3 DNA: TGTGCCAGCAGCTTAGGGGACTACTATGGCTACACCTTC

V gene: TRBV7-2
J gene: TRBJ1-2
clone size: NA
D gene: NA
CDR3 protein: CASSEDGNYGYTF
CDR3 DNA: TGTGCCAGCAGCGAGGACGGAAACTATGGCTACACCTTC

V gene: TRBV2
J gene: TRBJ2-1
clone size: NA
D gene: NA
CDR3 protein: CASKDNNNEQFF
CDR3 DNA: TGTGCCAGCAAGGACAACAACAATGAGCAGTTCTTC

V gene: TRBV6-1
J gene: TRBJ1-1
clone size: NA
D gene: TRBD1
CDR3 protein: CASSLSRDRRNTEAFF
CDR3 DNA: TGTGCCAGCAGTCTTTCCAGGGACAGGAGGAACACTGAAGCTTTCTTT

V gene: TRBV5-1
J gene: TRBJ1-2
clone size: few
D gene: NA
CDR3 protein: CASSLVGDYGYTF
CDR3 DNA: TGCGCCAGCAGCTTGGTAGGCGACTATGGCTACACCTTC

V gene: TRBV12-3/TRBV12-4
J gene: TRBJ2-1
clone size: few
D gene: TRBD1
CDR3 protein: CASSEDRGVSDEQFF
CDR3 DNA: TGTGCCAGCAGTGAGGACAGGGGAGTTTCGGATGAGCAGTTCTTC

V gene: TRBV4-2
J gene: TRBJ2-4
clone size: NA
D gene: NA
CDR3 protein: CPSSQSGTVFFQYF
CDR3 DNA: TGTCCCAGCAGCCAGTCCGGGACGGTATTTTTTCAGTACTTC

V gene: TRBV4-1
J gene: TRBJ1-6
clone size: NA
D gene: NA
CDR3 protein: CASSQGYRTVNSPLHF
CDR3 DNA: TGCGCCAGCAGCCAAGGCTACCGGACGGTTAATTCACCCCTCCACTTT

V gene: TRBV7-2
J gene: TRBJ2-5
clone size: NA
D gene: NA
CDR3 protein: CASSRKRASVEETQYF
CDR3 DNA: TGTGCCAGCAGCAGAAAGCGGGCTAGCGTCGAAGAGACCCAGTACTTC

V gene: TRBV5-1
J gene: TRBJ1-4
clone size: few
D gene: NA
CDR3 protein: CASSLNPPAEKLFF
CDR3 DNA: TGCGCCAGCAGCCTGAACCCCCCGGCAGAAAAACTGTTTTTT

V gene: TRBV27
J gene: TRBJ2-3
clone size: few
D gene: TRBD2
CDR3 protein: CASSLRPPGLAGVASTDTQYF
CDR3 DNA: TGTGCCAGCAGTTTACGCCCCCCGGGACTAGCGGGGGTAGCTAGCACAGATACGCAGTATTTT

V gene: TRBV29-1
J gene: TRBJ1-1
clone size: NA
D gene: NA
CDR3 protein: CSVEMRLGTEAFF
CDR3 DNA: TGCAGCGTTGAAATGAGGTTGGGCACTGAAGCTTTCTTT

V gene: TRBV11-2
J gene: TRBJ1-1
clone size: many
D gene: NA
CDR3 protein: CASSQLTGRRPEAFF
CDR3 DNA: TGTGCCAGCAGTCAATTAACAGGGAGGCGCCCTGAAGCTTTCTTT

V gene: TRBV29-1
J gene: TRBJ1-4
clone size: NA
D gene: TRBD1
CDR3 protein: CSVVGRGQEKLFF
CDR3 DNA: TGCAGCGTTGTGGGTAGGGGGCAAGAAAAACTGTTTTTT

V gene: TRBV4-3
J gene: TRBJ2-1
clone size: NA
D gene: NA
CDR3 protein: CASSQDEGSSYNEQFF
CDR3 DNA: TGCGCCAGCAGCCAAGATGAGGGAAGCTCCTACAATGAGCAGTTCTTC